This T cell receptor beta chain was identified during a study of cytomegalovirus exposure and HLA in healthy donors. General study points: In a later analysis, several top co-occurrence clusters appeared linked to parvovirus B19, influenza, CMV and Epstein-Barr virus. Among the CMV-associated chains, three were confirmed in vitro as specific for CMV antigens. Cytomegalovirus association was assigned to under 200 TCR beta chains.

There are a few counts of this clone. Antigen specificity is unknown. Primers: 60 Vbeta forward and 13 Jbeta reverse. Profiling relied on immunoSEQ multiplex PCR, and the TCRdb table lists in-frame clones only, not all of them. The sample holds around 130,000 clones, around four fifths seen once. V trimming: 5 bases; J trimming: 6 bases; junction bases outside the gene matches: 11. From germline, CDR1 is SGHTA and CDR2 FQGNSA. There are 15 residues in the CDR3. The sequencing input was PBMCs. This receptor was identified in a woman aged 40 to 50 in good health and CMV-seropositive. The chain links TRBV7-2 to TRBJ1-2; TRBD1 matches at 8 bases. The CDR3 DNA is TGTGCCAGCAGCCCTTCGGGGCAGGGGGCTGATGGCTACACCTTC. Amino acid sequence: CASSPSGQGADGYTF.